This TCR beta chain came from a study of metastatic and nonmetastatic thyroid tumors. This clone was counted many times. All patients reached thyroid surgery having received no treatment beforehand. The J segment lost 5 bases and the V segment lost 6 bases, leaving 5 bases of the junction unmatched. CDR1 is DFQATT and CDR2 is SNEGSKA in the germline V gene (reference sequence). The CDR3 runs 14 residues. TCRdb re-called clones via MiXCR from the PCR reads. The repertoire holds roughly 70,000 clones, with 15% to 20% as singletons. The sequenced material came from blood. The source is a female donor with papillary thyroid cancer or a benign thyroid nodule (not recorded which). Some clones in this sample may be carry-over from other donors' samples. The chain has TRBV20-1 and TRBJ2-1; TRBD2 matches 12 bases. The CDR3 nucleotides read TGCAGTGCCCCACTAGCGGGAGGAAACAATGAGCAGTTCTTC. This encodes CSAPLAGGNNEQFF.